These 20 T cell receptor beta chains came from one sample sequenced in a study of T cell responses to AZD1222 COVID-19 vaccine. Repertoires were generated with immunoSEQ multiplex PCR, while TCRdb's copy carries only in-frame clones and drops some. The sample yields fewer than 150,000 clones, less than 95% seen once. Here the sequenced sample was peripheral blood, taken on day 0 of AZD1222 vaccination. The receptors stem from an adult in good health.

This clone appeared once. The V call is TRBV5-6, the J call TRBJ1-2; 12 bases are a match to TRBD1. Germline V gives CDR1 SGHDT, CDR2 YYEEEE. The CDR3 totals 19 residues. The junction had 13 bases not matched to a gene; V was cut back by 1 base and J by 3 bases. DNA of the CDR3: TGTGCCAGCAGCTTGTTGGGGTCCGGGACAGGGGGCACAGACTATGGCTACACCTTC. It translates to CASSLLGSGTGGTDYGYTF.

The chain uses TRBV30 and TRBJ2-5; 7 nucleotides agree with TRBD2. V dropped 1 base and J dropped 2; count of bases not matched to a gene: 1. Germline lookup yields CDR1 GTSNPN and CDR2 SVGIG (reference sequence). The CDR3 totals 13 residues. The chain's CDR3 is CAWSGRGQETQYF. DNA for the CDR3: TGTGCCTGGAGTGGGCGGGGGCAAGAGACCCAGTACTTC.

The rearrangement uses TRBV27 and TRBJ1-2, with no clear D. Trimming cost V 4 bases and J 5 bases, with 8 bases left between them. Germline-derived CDR1 and CDR2 are MNHEY and SMNVEV (reference sequence). The CDR3 runs 12 residues. CDR3 in amino acids: CASSSSPYGYTF. CDR3 in DNA: TGTGCCAGCAGTTCGTCACCTTATGGCTACACCTTC.

This rearrangement joins TRBV18 to TRBJ2-7, with a possible D match to TRBD2 (5 bases). V lost 2 bases and J lost 5, with 7 bases in between. CDR1 is KGHSH, CDR2 LQKENI, per germline. The CDR3 is 12 amino acids. The CDR3 sequence is CASSPERNEQYF. DNA of the CDR3: TGTGCCAGCTCACCAGAGCGGAACGAGCAGTACTTC.

The rearrangement joins TRBV10-3 to TRBJ2-2, with TRBD1 identical over 7 bases. Trimming removed 2 bases from V and 0 bases from J; junction bases left unmatched: 3. Per germline, CDR1 ENHRY and CDR2 SYGVKD. The CDR3 extends over 16 amino acids. The CDR3 sequence is CAISEAGTANTGELFF. The CDR3 nucleotides read TGTGCCATCAGTGAGGCCGGGACAGCGAACACCGGGGAGCTGTTTTTT.

The chain joins TRBV2 to TRBJ2-2; D possibly corresponds to TRBD1 (5 bases). Trimming removed 6 bases at V and 6 bases at J, with 14 bases between. The germline CDR1 and CDR2 sequences are SNHLY and FYNNEI. The CDR3 loop spans 14 amino acids. The CDR3 here is CASRPDRGAGELFF. The CDR3 coding sequence is TGTGCCAGCAGGCCTGACAGAGGAGCCGGGGAGCTGTTTTTT.

This clone was counted once. As DNA, the CDR3 is TGTGCCAGCACCTCAACGAGTAACTATGGCTACACCTTC. Translation gives CASTSTSNYGYTF. The chain carries TRBV6-5 and TRBJ1-2; D is unclear. The CDR3 consists of 13 residues. Germline V gives CDR1 MNHEY, CDR2 SVGAGI. The germline V and J ends were trimmed by 7 bases and 1 base, with 10 bases remaining between them.

This rearrangement joins TRBV7-9 to TRBJ2-5; TRBD2 agrees at 7 bases. The CDR3 is 15 amino acids. CDR1 is SEHNR, CDR2 FQNEAQ, per germline (reference sequence). V was clipped by 5 bases and J by 2 bases; unmatched bases: 8. The CDR3 spells CASSPLSGGQETQYF. CDR3 in DNA: TGTGCCAGCAGCCCGTTATCGGGGGGTCAAGAGACCCAGTACTTC.

V usage is TRBV6-5 and J usage is TRBJ1-2; 10 bases align to TRBD1. Germline loops: CDR1 MNHEY, CDR2 SVGAGI. CDR3 length equals 14 residues. Trimming cost V 5 bases and J 8 bases; bases outside gene matches: 8. For the CDR3, the DNA is TGTGCCAGCAGTACCCTAGACAGGGGGCAAGGCTACACCTTC. Translating gives CASSTLDRGQGYTF.

CDR3 DNA sequence: TGCGCCAGCAGCCTCTGGCCTAGCCACTCCTACGAGCAGTACTTC. The encoded protein is CASSLWPSHSYEQYF. J is TRBJ2-7 and V is TRBV4-3; D is possibly TRBD2 (5 bases). This CDR3 contains 15 residues. The germline V and J ends were trimmed by 4 bases and 0 bases, with 13 bases remaining between them. From germline, CDR1 is LGHNA and CDR2 YSLEER.

This chain links TRBV30 with TRBJ1-2, with D hard to call. Looked up from germline, CDR1 is GTSNPN and CDR2 is SVGIG (reference sequence). V shed 3 bases and J shed 7 bases, with 9 bases lying between them. The CDR3 has 11 residues. CDR3: CAWRGPLGYTF. CDR3 nucleotides: TGTGCCTGGAGAGGTCCGCTTGGCTACACCTTC. Supplemented by reference TRBV30 and TRBJ1-2, the full variable domain reads SQTIHQWPATLVQPVGSPLSLECTVEGTSNPNLYWYRQAAGRGLQLLFYSVGIGQISSEVPQNLSASRPQDRQFILSSKKLLLSDSGFYLCAWRGPLGYTFGSGTRLTVV.

The V and J genes are TRBV6-2 or TRBV6-3 and TRBJ2-2, with D possibly matching TRBD1 (6 bases). Trimming removed 0 bases at V and 4 bases at J, with 15 bases between. CDR1 is MNHEY and CDR2 is SVGEGT in the germline V gene. This CDR3 is built from 17 residues. CDR3 nucleotide sequence: TGTGCCAGCAGTTACTCGTTCGGCCAGGGGTTCACCGGGGAGCTGTTTTTT. Protein: CASSYSFGQGFTGELFF.

This clone was counted once. The V gene is TRBV19, the J gene TRBJ2-7; D is perhaps TRBD2 (7 bases). The germline V and J ends were trimmed by 6 bases and 2 bases, with 14 bases remaining between them. The length of the CDR3 is 14 residues. Germline V gives CDR1 LNHDA, CDR2 SQIVND (reference sequence). The CDR3 here is CASRSAGATYEQYF. The CDR3 nucleotides are TGTGCCAGTAGATCGGCGGGGGCAACCTACGAGCAGTACTTC. The variable domain in full, completed from reference TRBV19 and TRBJ2-7, reads DGGITQSPKYLFRKEGQNVTLSCEQNLNHDAMYWYRQDPGQGLRLIYYSQIVNDFQKGDIAEGYSVSREKKESFPLTVTSAQKNPTAFYLCASRSAGATYEQYFGPGTRLTVT.

V gene TRBV5-5 combines with J gene TRBJ2-1, with D hard to call. V lost 2 bases and J lost 6, with 15 bases in between. CDR1 is SGHKS, CDR2 YYEKEE, per germline (reference sequence). There are 15 residues in the CDR3. The CDR3 bases are TGTGCCAGCAGCTTCAACCCGATACTTTCCAATGAGCAGTTCTTC. Protein: CASSFNPILSNEQFF.

This chain joins TRBV9 and TRBJ1-6; tentatively, D is TRBD1 (5 bases). The CDR3 runs to 16 residues. Germline assignment: CDR1 SGDLS and CDR2 YYNGEE. V was cut by 0 bases and J by 7 bases, with 14 bases left in between. The CDR3 DNA follows: TGTGCCAGCAGCGTAGGAGGGGACCCTGCCAATTCACCCCTCCACTTT. Translation: CASSVGGDPANSPLHF. The full variable domain, its missing parts supplied by reference TRBV9 and TRBJ1-6, is DSGVTQTPKHLITATGQRVTLRCSPRSGDLSVYWYQQSLDQGLQFLIQYYNGEERAKGNILERFSAQQFPDLHSELNLSSLELGDSALYFCASSVGGDPANSPLHFGNGTRLTVT.

This chain links TRBV6-5 with TRBJ2-1; TRBD1 might be the D (7 bases). The V end was cut by 7 bases, the J end by 6 bases, with 16 bases between. The germline V gene has CDR1 MNHEY and CDR2 SVGAGI. CDR3 length: 14 residues. The CDR3 DNA follows: TGTGCCAGCACCTCATCAGGGGGAGGCAATGAGCAGTTCTTC. Its protein product is CASTSSGGGNEQFF.

V and J are TRBV3-1 (or the pseudogene TRBV3-2) and TRBJ2-5; TRBD2 agrees at 11 bases. Losses at the gene ends were 2 bases for V and 5 bases for J; bases not matched to a gene: 7. This CDR3 is 16 amino acids long. Germline CDR1 is LGHDT and CDR2 is YNNKEL (reference sequence). The CDR3 here is CASSQLAGGPRETQYF. CDR3 sequence (DNA): TGTGCCAGCAGCCAATTAGCGGGAGGGCCGCGGGAGACCCAGTACTTC.

This clone occurred once. This chain uses TRBV5-6 with TRBJ2-5, with D possibly TRBD1 on 5 matching bases. Trimming stripped 4 bases from V and 5 bases from J, with 12 bases between. Looked up from germline, CDR1 is SGHDT and CDR2 is YYEEEE. The CDR3 runs to 13 residues. The CDR3 protein is CASSQDKMETQYF. CDR3 nucleotides: TGTGCCAGCAGCCAGGACAAGATGGAGACCCAGTACTTC.

The CDR3 sequence: CASSDDSGANVLTF. In DNA form, the CDR3 reads TGTGCCAGCAGTGATGACTCTGGGGCCAACGTCCTGACTTTC. The chain is built from TRBV25-1 and TRBJ2-6; D remains unclear. Trimming stripped 3 bases from V and 0 bases from J, with 3 bases between. This CDR3 has 14 residues. CDR1 is MGHDK, CDR2 SYGVNS, per germline.

The CDR3 sequence is CAISEEYSNQPQHF. As DNA, the CDR3 is TGTGCCATCAGTGAGGAATATAGCAATCAGCCCCAGCATTTT. The chain employs TRBV10-3 and TRBJ1-5, with no clear D. The CDR3 extends over 14 amino acids. V was pared by 2 bases and J by 0 bases, with 5 bases between. CDR1 ENHRY and CDR2 SYGVKD come from the germline V gene.